Listed below are T cell receptor beta chains from one sample, sequenced in a study of blood T cell repertoires in COVID-19. Profiling relied on immunoSEQ multiplex PCR, and the TCRdb table lists in-frame clones only, not all of them. The table lists approximately 110,000 clones, 75% to 90% of them singletons. The material sequenced was peripheral blood. All receptors come from a woman older than 75 with acute or convalescent COVID-19. Both conserved end residues are part of each CDR3. Some rows have no size entry. The others give once, few or many, or a class for an expanded clone.

clone size,J gene,V gene,CDR3 protein
once,TRBJ2-5,TRBV7-8,CASKTLRDRRQETQYF
.,TRBJ1-5,TRBV27,CASSSGQGPYQPQHF
.,TRBJ2-7,TRBV7-9,CASSPRDREVYEQYF
.,TRBJ2-5,TRBV18,CASSLWDSRTRETQYF
.,TRBJ1-1,TRBV5-1,CASSLTQGVAEAFF
.,TRBJ1-2,TRBV19,CASSHPGGKYYGYTF
few,TRBJ2-7,TRBV19,CASSRQGYEQYF
once,TRBJ2-1,TRBV7-9,CASSFRGGNEQFF
many,TRBJ1-2,TRBV6-4,CASSAGQSSYGYTF
few,TRBJ1-2,TRBV12-3/TRBV12-4,CASSRQGARGYTF
.,TRBJ1-2,TRBV30,CAWSGQGAWYGYTF
.,TRBJ1-5,TRBV24-1,CATSGGEGLSNQPQHF
.,TRBJ2-5,TRBV10-3,CAISGMGASETQYF
.,TRBJ2-7,TRBV5-6,CASSWQGASPYEQYF
.,TRBJ2-1,TRBV27,CASSRGTQPFNEQFF
few,TRBJ1-1,TRBV10-3,CAISESLTGVLTEAFF
.,TRBJ2-1,TRBV7-2,CASSLVAGGWNEQFF
.,TRBJ1-1,TRBV18,CASSPGQKMNTEAFF
.,TRBJ1-1,TRBV6-4,CASSATDRVMNTEAFF
.,TRBJ2-5,TRBV6-5,CASSYSQGVGETQYF
.,TRBJ1-2,TRBV12-3/TRBV12-4,CASSLGGVGYTF
.,TRBJ1-1,TRBV28,CASRLGGGTLGAFF